The clone carrying this T cell receptor (beta chain) showed up many times. The target antigen is unknown. The sample belongs to a study of CD8 T cells in ankylosing spondylitis. By quantitative 5'-RACE with molecular barcodes, the TCR beta libraries were made. TCRdb called the 5' RACE reads again in MiXCR, with one record for every CDR3 protein. The sample gives about 35,000 distinct CDR3 sequences, less than 4% of which show up once; 2.5% to 3% is in the top ten. This CDR3 contains 13 residues. Germline-derived CDR1 and CDR2 are SGDLS and YYNGEE. V was pared by 6 bases and J by 2 bases, with 10 bases between. Study-wide points: Clones tied to disease were said to be significantly enriched in matched ankylosing spondylitis synovial fluid. Before this, some motif variants had been reported in reactive arthritis synovial fluid and blood. Ankylosing spondylitis blood appeared to carry a characteristic TCR beta motif of roughly 8 highly homologous variants.

The chain joins TRBV9 to TRBJ2-3, with TRBD2 as a possible D gene (5 bases). What was sequenced was blood, either unsorted or a sorted T cell fraction (not recorded which). The clonotype comes from a male donor with ankylosing spondylitis or in good health (not recorded which). CDR3 in DNA: TGTGCCAGCACCCCGGGGATCACAGATACGCAGTATTTT. Translated, it gives CASTPGITDTQYF.